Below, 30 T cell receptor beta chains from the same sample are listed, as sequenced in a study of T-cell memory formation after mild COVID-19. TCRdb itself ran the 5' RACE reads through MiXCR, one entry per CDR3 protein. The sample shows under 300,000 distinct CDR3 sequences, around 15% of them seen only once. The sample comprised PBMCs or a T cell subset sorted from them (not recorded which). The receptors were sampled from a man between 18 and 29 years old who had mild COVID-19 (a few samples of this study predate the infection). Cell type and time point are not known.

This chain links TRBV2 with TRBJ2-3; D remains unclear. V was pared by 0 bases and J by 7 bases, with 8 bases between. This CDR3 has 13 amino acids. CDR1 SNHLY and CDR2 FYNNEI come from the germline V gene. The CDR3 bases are TGTGCCAGCAGTGAAGCGCGTACCAATACGCAGTATTTT. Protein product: CASSEARTNTQYF.

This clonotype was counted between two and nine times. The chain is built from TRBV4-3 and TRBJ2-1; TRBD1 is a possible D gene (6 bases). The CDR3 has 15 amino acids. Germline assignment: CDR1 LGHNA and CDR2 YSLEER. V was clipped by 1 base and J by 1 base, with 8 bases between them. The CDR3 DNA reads TGCGCCAGCAGCCAAGTGGGGGCTTCCTACAATGAGCAGTTCTTC. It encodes CASSQVGASYNEQFF.

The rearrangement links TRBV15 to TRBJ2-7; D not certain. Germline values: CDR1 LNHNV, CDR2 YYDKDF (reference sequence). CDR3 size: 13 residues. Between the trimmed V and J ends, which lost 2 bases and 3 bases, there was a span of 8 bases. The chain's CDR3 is CATSRLGFYEQYV. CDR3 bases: TGTGCCACCAGCAGACTAGGGTTCTACGAGCAGTACGTC.

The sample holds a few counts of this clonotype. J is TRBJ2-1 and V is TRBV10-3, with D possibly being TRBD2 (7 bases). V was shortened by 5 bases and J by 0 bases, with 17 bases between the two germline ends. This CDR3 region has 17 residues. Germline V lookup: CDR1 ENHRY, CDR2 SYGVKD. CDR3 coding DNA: TGTGCCATCAGTCCCGCTTGGGGGGGCGACTCCTACAATGAGCAGTTCTTC. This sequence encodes CAISPAWGGDSYNEQFF.

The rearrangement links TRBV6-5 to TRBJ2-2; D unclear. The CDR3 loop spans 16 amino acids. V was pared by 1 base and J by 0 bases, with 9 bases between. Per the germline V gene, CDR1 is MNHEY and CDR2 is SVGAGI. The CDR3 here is CASSYFGTANTGELFF. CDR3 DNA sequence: TGTGCCAGCAGTTACTTTGGCACCGCGAACACCGGGGAGCTGTTTTTT.

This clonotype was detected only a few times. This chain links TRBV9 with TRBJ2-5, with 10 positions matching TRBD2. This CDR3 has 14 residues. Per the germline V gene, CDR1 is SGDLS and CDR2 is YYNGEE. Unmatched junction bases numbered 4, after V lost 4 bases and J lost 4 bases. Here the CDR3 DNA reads TGTGCCAGCAGCCCCAGACTAGCGGGAGAGACCCAGTACTTC. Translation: CASSPRLAGETQYF.

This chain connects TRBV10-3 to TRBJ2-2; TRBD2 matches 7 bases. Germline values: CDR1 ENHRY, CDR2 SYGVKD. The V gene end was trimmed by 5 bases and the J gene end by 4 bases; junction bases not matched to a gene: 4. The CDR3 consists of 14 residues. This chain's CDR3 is CAISRAGLTGELFF. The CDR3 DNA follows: TGTGCCATCAGTCGAGCGGGGCTCACCGGGGAGCTGTTTTTT.

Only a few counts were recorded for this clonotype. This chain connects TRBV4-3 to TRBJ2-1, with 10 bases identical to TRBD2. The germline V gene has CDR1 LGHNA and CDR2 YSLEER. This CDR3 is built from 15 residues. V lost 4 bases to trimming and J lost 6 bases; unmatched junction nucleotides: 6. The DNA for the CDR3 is TGCGCCAGCAGCCCCCGGGTAGCGGGGGGCAATGAGCAGTTCTTC. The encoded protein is CASSPRVAGGNEQFF.

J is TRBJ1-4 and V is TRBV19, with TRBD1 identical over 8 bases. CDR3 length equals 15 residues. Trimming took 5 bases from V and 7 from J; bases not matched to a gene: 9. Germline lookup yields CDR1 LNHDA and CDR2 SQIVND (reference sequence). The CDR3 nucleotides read TGTGCCAGTAGTGTAAATCCAGGGGGCGTTGAAAAACTGTTTTTT. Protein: CASSVNPGGVEKLFF.

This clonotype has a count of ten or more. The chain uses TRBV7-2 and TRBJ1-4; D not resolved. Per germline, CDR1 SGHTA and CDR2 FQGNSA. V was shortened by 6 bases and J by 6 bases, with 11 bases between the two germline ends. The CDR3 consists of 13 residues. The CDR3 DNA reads TGTGCCAGCAGACGTGGTTCGGATGAAAAACTGTTTTTT. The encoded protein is CASRRGSDEKLFF.

The CDR3 DNA sequence: TGTGCCAGCAGACGGGACAGGGATTCACCCCTCCACTTT. Residues: CASRRDRDSPLHF. The rearrangement links TRBV7-9 to TRBJ1-6; 9 bases fit TRBD1. The CDR3 is 13 amino acids. V gave up 6 bases and J gave up 8 bases; unmatched junction bases: 2. Germline loops: CDR1 SEHNR, CDR2 FQNEAQ (reference sequence).

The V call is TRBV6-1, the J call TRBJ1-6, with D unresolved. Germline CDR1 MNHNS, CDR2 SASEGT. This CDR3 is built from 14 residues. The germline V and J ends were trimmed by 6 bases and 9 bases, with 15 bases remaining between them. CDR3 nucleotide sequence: TGTGCCAGCAGAGATGGATCGACCGCTTCACCCCTCCACTTT. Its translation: CASRDGSTASPLHF.

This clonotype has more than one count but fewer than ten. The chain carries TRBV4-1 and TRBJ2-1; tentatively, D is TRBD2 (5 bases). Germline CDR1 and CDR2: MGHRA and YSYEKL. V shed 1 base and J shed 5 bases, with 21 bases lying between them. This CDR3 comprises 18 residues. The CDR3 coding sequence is TGCGCCAGCAGCCAAGTTTGGGGAGTAGCGCCCATAAACAATGAGCAGTTCTTC. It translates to CASSQVWGVAPINNEQFF.

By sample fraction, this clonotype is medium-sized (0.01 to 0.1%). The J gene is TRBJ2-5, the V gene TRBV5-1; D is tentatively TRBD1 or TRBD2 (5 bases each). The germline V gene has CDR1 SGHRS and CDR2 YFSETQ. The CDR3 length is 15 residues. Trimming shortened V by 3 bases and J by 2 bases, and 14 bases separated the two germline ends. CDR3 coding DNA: TGCGCCAGCAGCTGGAGAGGGACGCGTCAAGAGACCCAGTACTTC. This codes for CASSWRGTRQETQYF.

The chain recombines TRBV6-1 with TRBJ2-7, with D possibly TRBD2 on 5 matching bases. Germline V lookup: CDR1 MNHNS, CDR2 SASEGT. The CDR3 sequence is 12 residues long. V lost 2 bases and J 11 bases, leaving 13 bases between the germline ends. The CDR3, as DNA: TGTGCCAGCAGTGAAAGGAGGAGGAAAGAGTACGTC. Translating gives CASSERRRKEYV.

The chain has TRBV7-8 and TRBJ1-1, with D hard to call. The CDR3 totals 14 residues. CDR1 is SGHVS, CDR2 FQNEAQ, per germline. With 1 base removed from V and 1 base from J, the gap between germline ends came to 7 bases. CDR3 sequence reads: CASSLVWGNTEAFF. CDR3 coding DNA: TGTGCCAGCAGCTTAGTTTGGGGGAACACTGAAGCTTTCTTT.

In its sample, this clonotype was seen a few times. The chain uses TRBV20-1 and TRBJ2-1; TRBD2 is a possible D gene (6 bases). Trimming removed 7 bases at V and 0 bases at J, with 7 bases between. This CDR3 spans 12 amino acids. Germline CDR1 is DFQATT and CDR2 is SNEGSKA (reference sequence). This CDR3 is CSGGDSYNEQFF. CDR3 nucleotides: TGCAGTGGCGGGGACTCCTACAATGAGCAGTTCTTC.

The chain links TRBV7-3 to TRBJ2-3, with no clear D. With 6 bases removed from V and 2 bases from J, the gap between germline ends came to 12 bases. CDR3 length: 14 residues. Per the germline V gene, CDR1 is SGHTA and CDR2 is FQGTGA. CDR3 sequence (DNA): TGTGCCAGCAGACTGAGCCCCTCCACAGATACGCAGTATTTT. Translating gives CASRLSPSTDTQYF.

CDR3 amino acids: CASSFRGRWYEQFF. The CDR3 bases are TGTGCCAGCAGTTTCCGGGGGCGCTGGTATGAGCAGTTCTTC. V is TRBV28 and J is TRBJ2-1; TRBD1 or TRBD2 may be the D gene (6 bases each). V lost 3 bases and J 8 bases, leaving 14 bases between the germline ends. The CDR3 is made up of 14 amino acids. Germline CDR1 is MDHEN and CDR2 is SYDVKM.

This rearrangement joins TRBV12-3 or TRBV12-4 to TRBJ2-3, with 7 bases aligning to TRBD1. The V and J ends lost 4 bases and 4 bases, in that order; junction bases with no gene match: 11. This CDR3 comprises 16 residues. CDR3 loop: CASSSNRGRLADTQYF. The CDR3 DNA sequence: TGTGCCAGCAGTTCCAACAGGGGTAGACTCGCAGATACGCAGTATTTT.

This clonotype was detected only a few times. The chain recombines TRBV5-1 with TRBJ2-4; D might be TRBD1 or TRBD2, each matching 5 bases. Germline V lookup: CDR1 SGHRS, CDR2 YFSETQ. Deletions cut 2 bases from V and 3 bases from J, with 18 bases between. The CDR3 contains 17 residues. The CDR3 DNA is TGCGCCAGCAGCTTCGGGGACCTAGGTGGAGGCAAAAACATTCAGTACTTC. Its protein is CASSFGDLGGGKNIQYF.

CDR3 nucleotides: TGTGCCAGCACTCCGGACAGGTCAAATTCACCCCTCCACTTT. It yields the protein CASTPDRSNSPLHF. The gene calls are TRBV5-6 and TRBJ1-6; 7 bases align to TRBD1. The V gene's germline CDR1 is SGHDT and CDR2 YYEEEE. After removal of 6 bases from V and 7 bases from J, the junction contained 7 bases not matched to a gene. There are 14 residues in the CDR3. Variable domain in full (rest from reference TRBV5-6 and TRBJ1-6): DAGVTQSPTHLIKTRGQQVTLRCSPKSGHDTVSWYQQALGQGPQFIFQYYEEEERQRGNFPDRFSGHQFPNYSSELNVNALLLGDSALYLCASTPDRSNSPLHFGNGTRLTVT.

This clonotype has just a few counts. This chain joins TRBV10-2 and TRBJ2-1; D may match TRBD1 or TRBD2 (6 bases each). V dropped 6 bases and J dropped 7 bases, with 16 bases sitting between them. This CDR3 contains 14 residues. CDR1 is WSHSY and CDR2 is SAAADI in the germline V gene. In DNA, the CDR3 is TGCGCCAGCAGGTTGGGGGGCCAGGGAAATGAGCAGTTCTTC. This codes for CASRLGGQGNEQFF.

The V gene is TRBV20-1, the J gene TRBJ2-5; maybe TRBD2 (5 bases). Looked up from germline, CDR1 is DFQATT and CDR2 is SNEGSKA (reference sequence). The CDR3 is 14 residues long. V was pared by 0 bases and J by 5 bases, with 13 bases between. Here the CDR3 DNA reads TGCAGTGCTAGAGATCGTAGAGGGTGGGAGACCCAGTACTTC. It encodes CSARDRRGWETQYF.

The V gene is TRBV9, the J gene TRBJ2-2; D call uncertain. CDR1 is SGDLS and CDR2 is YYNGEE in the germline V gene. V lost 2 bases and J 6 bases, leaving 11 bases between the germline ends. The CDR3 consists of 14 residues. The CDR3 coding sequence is TGTGCCAGCAGCGTCCAGACCAAGGCCGGGGAGCTGTTTTTT. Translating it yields CASSVQTKAGELFF.

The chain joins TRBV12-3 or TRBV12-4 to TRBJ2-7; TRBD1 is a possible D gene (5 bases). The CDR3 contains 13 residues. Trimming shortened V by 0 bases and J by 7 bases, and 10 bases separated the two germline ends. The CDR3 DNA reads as TGTGCCAGCAGTTTAGCGCAGGGTGGTGAGCAGTACTTC. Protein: CASSLAQGGEQYF.

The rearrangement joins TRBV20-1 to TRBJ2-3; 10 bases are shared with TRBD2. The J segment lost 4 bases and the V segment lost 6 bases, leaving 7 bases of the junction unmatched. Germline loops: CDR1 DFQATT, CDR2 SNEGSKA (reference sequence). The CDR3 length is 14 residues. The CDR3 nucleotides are TGCAGTGCCACAAGCGGGGGGGGTGCAGATACGCAGTATTTT. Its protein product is CSATSGGGADTQYF.

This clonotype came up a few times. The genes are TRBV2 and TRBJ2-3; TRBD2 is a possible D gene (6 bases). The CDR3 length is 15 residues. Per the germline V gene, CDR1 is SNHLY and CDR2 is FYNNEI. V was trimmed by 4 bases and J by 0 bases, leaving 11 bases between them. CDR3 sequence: CASSGVGTSTDTQYF. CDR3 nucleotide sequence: TGTGCCAGCAGTGGAGTAGGGACTAGCACAGATACGCAGTATTTT.

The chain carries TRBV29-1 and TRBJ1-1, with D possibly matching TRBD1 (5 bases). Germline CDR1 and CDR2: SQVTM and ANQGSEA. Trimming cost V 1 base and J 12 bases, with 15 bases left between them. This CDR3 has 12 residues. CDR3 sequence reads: CSVEAPDTGTFF. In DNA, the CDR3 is TGCAGCGTTGAAGCTCCAGACACAGGTACTTTCTTT.

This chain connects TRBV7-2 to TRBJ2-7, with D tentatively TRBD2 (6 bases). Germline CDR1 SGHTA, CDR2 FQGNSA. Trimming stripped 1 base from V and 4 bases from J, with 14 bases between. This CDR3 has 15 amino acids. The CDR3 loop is CASSLVAGYEYEQYV. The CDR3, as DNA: TGTGCCAGCAGCTTAGTGGCGGGGTACGAATACGAGCAGTACGTC.